The entry below describes one TCR beta chain. Its antigen remains unidentified. These data originate in a study of cytomegalovirus exposure and HLA in healthy donors. Overall study: Unique TCRs from HLA-typed donors, about 78 million of them, were held in an early data release. Overall study results and limits: The productive fraction for most TCR beta V segments was about 87% or about 30% in an earlier analysis.

Each donor was healthy, and each was a bone marrow donor. PCR involved 60 Vbeta and 13 Jbeta primers. Generated by immunoSEQ multiplex PCR, the TCRdb table keeps only in-frame clones and is missing some. The table has roughly 120,000 clones, about four fifths seen once; the top ten hold around 4.5%. Per the germline V gene, CDR1 is SGHNT and CDR2 is YYREEE (reference sequence). With 0 bases removed from V and 4 bases from J, the gap between germline ends came to 5 bases. The CDR3 consists of 13 residues. The chain links TRBV5-4 to TRBJ2-1, with D possibly TRBD1 on 5 matching bases. The clonotype comes from a man under 40 in good health and CMV-seropositive. The sample comprised PBMCs. Written as DNA, the CDR3 is TGTGCCAGCAGCTTGGACAGGTACAATGAGCAGTTCTTC. It yields the protein CASSLDRYNEQFF.